Described below is a single TCR beta chain sequence and its context. The source of the sample is a study of blood T cell repertoires in COVID-19. The wider study: There were acute and convalescent COVID-19 samples, and they came from the United States, Italy and Spain.

Clinical history reported by participants formed the basis on which cohorts were assigned. Profiling relied on immunoSEQ multiplex PCR, and the TCRdb table lists in-frame clones only, not all of them. The sample lists more than 350,000 clones, approximately 91% occurring once. Trimming removed 4 bases at V and 4 bases at J, with 11 bases between. Per the germline V gene, CDR1 is SEHNR and CDR2 is FQNEAQ (reference sequence). CDR3 length: 13 amino acids. This chain joins TRBV7-9 and TRBJ2-7; D unclear. The TCR was taken from a woman aged 18-35 years who had been exposed to COVID-19. Sequenced sample: PBMCs or T cells enriched from blood (not recorded which). The CDR3 bases are TGTGCCAGCAGCTCCACAGACCGGTACGAGCAGTACTTC. The encoded protein is CASSSTDRYEQYF.